This TCR beta chain stems from a study of T cells after posttransplantation cyclophosphamide. This clone was seen many times. Its antigen is unidentified. V lost 5 bases and J lost 4, with 11 bases in between. This CDR3 has 14 residues. Germline CDR1 reads LNHDA; CDR2 reads SQIVND (reference sequence). Repertoires were generated with immunoSEQ multiplex PCR, while TCRdb's copy carries only in-frame clones and drops some. The repertoire has about 38,000 clones, none seen only once; the ten largest take over 2%. General study points: After PTCy, TRB diversity resembled that of CNI/methotrexate controls. TRB overlap between skin or GI tissue T cells and blood was limited.

The genes are TRBV19 and TRBJ1-4, with D possibly matching TRBD1 (5 bases). The sequence came from a man aged 50-60 years in good health, CMV-negative, and a related stem cell transplant donor. Sequencing was performed on PBMCs. The CDR3 reads CASSSQANNEKLFF. CDR3 nucleotide sequence: TGTGCCAGTAGTTCACAGGCGAATAATGAAAAACTGTTTTTT. Together with reference TRBV19 and TRBJ1-4, the CDR3 gives the full variable domain: DGGITQSPKYLFRKEGQNVTLSCEQNLNHDAMYWYRQDPGQGLRLIYYSQIVNDFQKGDIAEGYSVSREKKESFPLTVTSAQKNPTAFYLCASSSQANNEKLFFGSGTQLSVL.